The TCR beta chain under discussion was sequenced for a study of blood T cell repertoires in COVID-19. This clone appeared a single time. The CDR3 is made up of 16 amino acids. Germline lookup yields CDR1 SGHVS and CDR2 FNYEAQ. Deletions cut 3 bases from V and 3 bases from J, with 17 bases between. Sequencing was performed with immunoSEQ multiplex PCR; in TCRdb, only in-frame clones are kept and a portion is missing. The data show 190,000 or so clones, about 85% seen once. The TCR sequence derives from a man aged 35 to 55 who had recovered from COVID-19. The specimen sequenced was PBMCs or T cells enriched from blood (not recorded which). V is TRBV7-6 and J is TRBJ1-2; D remains ambiguous. CDR3 region: CASSLPVTEIHYGYTF. DNA for the CDR3: TGTGCCAGCAGCTTGCCAGTGACGGAGATACACTATGGCTACACCTTC.